This T cell receptor (beta chain) appears in the sequencing data of a study of memory CD4+ T cells and cytomegalovirus serostatus (dated by TCRdb to about 2019). Regarding the complete study: The roughly 33 healthy Belgian adults in the cohort included 9 who were CMV seropositive and 24 who were CMV seronegative. To replicate a published TCR-based CMV serostatus classifier, the researchers sequenced the CD4+ memory TCRbeta repertoires of a Belgian cohort whose cytomegalovirus serostatus was known. On the study overall, not on this receptor specifically: The results were read as suggesting that the CMV-associated TCR signature is, for the most part, present in the CD4+ memory repertoire. Only CD4+CD45RO+ memory cells were sequenced, unlike the original study, which covered naive and memory CD4+ and CD8+ populations. Among the 164 previously reported CMV-associated TCRbeta sequences, some 67 showed up in the CD4+ memory repertoires, with each one found in between one and five individuals. A median bootstrapped AUC of almost 0.96 with a 95% CI of 0.76-1.00 was achieved on the Belgian cohort by the original-framework classifier. CMV serostatus prediction reached a median bootstrapped AUC of around 0.95 with the original framework and just under 0.93 with a US-trained random forest.

Genomic DNA was extracted from sorted cells with the Quick-DNA Microprep Kit. TCRbeta DNA was amplified with the immunoSEQ hsTCRbeta kit following the manufacturer's protocol. TCRbeta libraries were sequenced on an Illumina MiSeq instrument. Concerning the study's data processing: Removing out-of-frame sequences left a few million distinct TCRbeta sequences, an average of approximately 61,000 per individual. Each individual was scored according to the count of 160 or so previously reported CMV-associated TCRbeta sequences and the total productive distinct TCRbeta count. A beta-binomial model was reimplemented in Python, and random forests from scikit-learn, run with default parameters, were trained on data from the US cohort. Classifier performance on the Belgian cohort was reported as the median AUC with percentile confidence intervals calculated over 10,000 bootstrap iterations. This immuneACCESS table, as held by TCRdb, lists in-frame sequences with V and J called but not all clones. Of the missing ones, under half trace to an unresolved V gene in checked studies; the others have no known cause. The DNA was the basis for D and trimming; V, J and clone size are from that table. Present in this sample are more than 45,000 clones, about 70% of which were seen just once. The top ten clones comprise 1.2% of the sample.

With respect to this clone: Its target antigen remains unknown. Within one base of it there is no much larger clone, and no base qualities were kept.

V lost 5 bases and J lost 5 bases, and the count of bases not matched to a germline gene is 7. The CDR3, from cysteine to phenylalanine, totals 16 residues. Of all the DNA, just the CDR3 is kept, 48 bases in frame from base 1. The germline V gene (reference sequence) provides CDR1 SEHNR and CDR2 FQNEAQ. Single viable CD3+CD4+CD8-CD45RO+ cells were sorted as memory CD4+ T cells on a FACSAria II. CMV serostatus was determined with a Roche Elecsys assay detecting serum IgG against CMV pp150, pp28, p38 and p52. Once the samples were thawed, total CD4+ T cells were enriched through positive selection using CD4 magnetic microbeads. Samples originated from another study that specifically interrogated the CD4+ T cell memory repertoire. Peripheral blood mononuclear cells were isolated and cryopreserved according to standard operating procedures, and serum was kept at -80 degrees C. The staining relied on CD3-PerCP (BW264/56), CD4-APC (RPA-T4), CD45RO-PE (UCHT1) and CD8-Pacific Orange (3B5) antibodies, and Sytox blue was used to exclude non-viable cells.

The source is an adult in good health and CMV-seropositive. Sequencing input: memory CD4+ T cells from blood. The rearranged chain carries TRBV7-9 and TRBJ2-3; TRBD2 lines up with 13 middle nucleotides. In nucleotide form, the sequence is TGTGCCAGCAGCCCCCACCGACTAGCGGGGGGAGATACGCAGTATTTT. This is translated as CASSPHRLAGGDTQYF.